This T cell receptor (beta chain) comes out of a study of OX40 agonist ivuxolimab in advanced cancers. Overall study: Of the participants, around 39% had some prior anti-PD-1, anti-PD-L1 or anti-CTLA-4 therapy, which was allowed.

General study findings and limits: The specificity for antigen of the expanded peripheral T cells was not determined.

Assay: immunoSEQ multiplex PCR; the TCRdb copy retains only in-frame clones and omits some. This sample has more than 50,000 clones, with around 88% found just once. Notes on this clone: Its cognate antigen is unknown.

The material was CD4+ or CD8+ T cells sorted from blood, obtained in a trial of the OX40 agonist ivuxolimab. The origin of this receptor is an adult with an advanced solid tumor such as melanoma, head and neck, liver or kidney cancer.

The CDR3 bases are TGTGCCAGTAGTACTCTTTGGGGACTAGACGCCGGGGAGCTGTTTTTT. It encodes CASSTLWGLDAGELFF. This rearrangement joins TRBV19 to TRBJ2-2; 8 nucleotides agree with TRBD2. Germline lookup yields CDR1 LNHDA and CDR2 SQIVND (reference sequence). The V gene end was trimmed by 4 bases and the J gene end by 6 bases; junction bases not matched to a gene: 10. This CDR3 region has 16 residues.